This TCR beta chain was recorded in a study of blood T cell repertoires in COVID-19. Overall study: Sources were T cells, B-cell-depleted T cells, or PBMCs; the material itself was cDNA or gDNA.

Across 20 to 25 US areas, participants ranged in age from roughly 18 to 89 years. Trimming removed 5 bases at V and 4 bases at J, with 11 bases between. There are 14 residues in the CDR3. CDR1 SNHLY and CDR2 FYNNEI come from the germline V gene. Sequenced by immunoSEQ multiplex PCR; TCRdb stores in-frame clones only, minus some. Here the sample spans a few hundred thousand clones, around 80% being singletons. J is TRBJ1-4 and V is TRBV2; D unclear. The material sequenced was PBMCs or T cells enriched from blood (not recorded which). This TCR derives from a man under 40 with acute COVID-19. The DNA for the CDR3 is TGTGCCAGCAGTCGAGACGGACTTAATGAAAAACTGTTTTTT. Amino acid sequence: CASSRDGLNEKLFF.